Below, one T cell receptor beta chain is given with its context. The target antigen is unknown. A second PCR of roughly 7 to 11 cycles used a sample-barcoded 5' primer and a J-beta primer mix. Unique molecular identifiers of 12 random nucleotides labeled each cDNA. MiXCR was run by TCRdb on the 5' RACE reads, yielding one entry per CDR3 protein. The sample lists 1.8 million or so distinct CDR3 sequences, around 40% occurring once. The data were taken from a study of blood T cells in healthy people across ages. Germline CDR1 and CDR2: KGHSH and LQKENI. The CDR3 is made up of 15 amino acids. The trim removed 0 bases at V and 5 bases at J, leaving 6 bases unmatched. Notes on the study in general: PBMCs that were unsorted prevented a conclusive naive versus antigen-experienced comparison. Aged donors had fewer naive CD4+ cells and lower diversity than long-lived donors.

The gene calls are TRBV18 and TRBJ1-2; TRBD1 matches 7 bases. The receptor was isolated from a human donor in good health. The material sequenced was blood. The CDR3 spells CASSPPGTDFYGYTF. DNA for the CDR3: TGTGCCAGCTCACCACCCGGGACAGACTTTTATGGCTACACCTTC.